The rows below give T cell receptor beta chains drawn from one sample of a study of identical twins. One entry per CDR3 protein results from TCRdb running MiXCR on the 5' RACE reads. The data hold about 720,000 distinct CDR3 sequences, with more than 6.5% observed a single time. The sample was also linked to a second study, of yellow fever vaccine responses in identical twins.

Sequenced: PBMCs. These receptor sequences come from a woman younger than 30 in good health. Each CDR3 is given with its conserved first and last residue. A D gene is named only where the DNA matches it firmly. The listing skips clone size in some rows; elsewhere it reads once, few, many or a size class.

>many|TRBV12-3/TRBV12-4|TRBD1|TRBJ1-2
TGTGCCAGCAGTCAAAGGACAGGGGATGGCTACACCTTC
CASSQRTGDGYTF
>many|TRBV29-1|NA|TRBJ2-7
TGCAGCGTGGGGGCCTACGAGCAGTACTTC
CSVGAYEQYF
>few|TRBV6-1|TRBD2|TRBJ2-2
TGTGCCAGCAGTCGAACTAGCGGTGCGACGGCCGGGGAGCTGTTTTTT
CASSRTSGATAGELFF
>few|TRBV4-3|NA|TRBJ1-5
TGCGCCAGCAGCCAAGATCCACAGGGTCAGCCCCAGCATTTT
CASSQDPQGQPQHF
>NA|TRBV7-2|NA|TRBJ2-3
TGTGCCAGCAGCACCGGACCGACGTTCACAGATACGCAGTATTTT
CASSTGPTFTDTQYF
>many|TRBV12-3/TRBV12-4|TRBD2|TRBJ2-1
TGTGCCAGCAGTAAACTAGCGGGACGATACAATGAGCAGTTCTTC
CASSKLAGRYNEQFF
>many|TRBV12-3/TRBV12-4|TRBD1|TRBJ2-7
TGTGCCAGCAGTCCTAGACAGGGGGTCTACGAGCAGTACTTC
CASSPRQGVYEQYF
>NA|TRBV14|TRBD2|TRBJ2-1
TGTGCCAGCAGCCAAGAGAGACTAGCTCGGGACAATGAGCAGTTCTTC
CASSQERLARDNEQFF
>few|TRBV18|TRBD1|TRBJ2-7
TGTGCCAGCTCAGCGGGACAGGGGCTTTCCTACGAGCAGTACTTC
CASSAGQGLSYEQYF
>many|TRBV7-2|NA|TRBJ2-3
TGTGCCAGCAGCCCCGGGGCAGATACGCAGTATTTT
CASSPGADTQYF
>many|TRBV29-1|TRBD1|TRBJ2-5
TGCAGCGGGGGACAGGGTTCAGAGACCCAGTACTTC
CSGGQGSETQYF
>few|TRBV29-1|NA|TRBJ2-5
TGCAGCGTTGTGGGACAACAGGTCCAAGAGACCCAGTACTTC
CSVVGQQVQETQYF
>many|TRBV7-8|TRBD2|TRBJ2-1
TGTGCCAGCAGCATCACTATCCTAGCGGGGGGTTTAAATGAGCAGTTCTTC
CASSITILAGGLNEQFF
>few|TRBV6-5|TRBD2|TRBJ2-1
TGTGCCAGCAGTTACACAAGACTAGCGGGGTACAATGAGCAGTTCTTC
CASSYTRLAGYNEQFF
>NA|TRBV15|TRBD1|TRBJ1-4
TGTGCCACCAGCAGAGTTTCCGGGACAGGGTTTGTAAAACTGTTTTTT
CATSRVSGTGFVKLFF
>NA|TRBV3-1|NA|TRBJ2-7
TGTGCCAGCAGCCAAGAAGCTCCGGGCTTGCGCGAGCAGTACTTC
CASSQEAPGLREQYF
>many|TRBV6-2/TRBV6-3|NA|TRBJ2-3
TGTGCCAGCAGCCTAATCAGCGGCGTGGGGCCCATCTCATCGCTCGCAGATACGCAGTATTTT
CASSLISGVGPISSLADTQYF
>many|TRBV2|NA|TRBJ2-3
TGTGCCAGAGGGGGTCCGGGGAGCACAGATACGCAGTATTTT
CARGGPGSTDTQYF
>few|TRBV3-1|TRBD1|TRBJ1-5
TGTGCCAGCAGCCTTGGGACAGACAATCAGCCCCAGCATTTT
CASSLGTDNQPQHF
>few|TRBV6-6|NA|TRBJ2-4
TGTGCCAGCAGTTATTCCGGACTACCCCAGTACTTC
CASSYSGLPQYF
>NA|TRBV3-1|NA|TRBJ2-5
TGTGCCAGCAGCCATTTAGGTTCAGAGACCCAGTACTTC
CASSHLGSETQYF
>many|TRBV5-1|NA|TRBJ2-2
TGCGCCAGCAGCGGGACGACTAGTCGGGCCGGGGAGCTGTTTTTT
CASSGTTSRAGELFF
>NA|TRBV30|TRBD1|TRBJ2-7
TGTGCCTGGAGGGAGACAGGGGGTAGTTTCGGGCAGTACTTC
CAWRETGGSFGQYF
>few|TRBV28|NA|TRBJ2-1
TGTGCCAGCAGTACCCCCCTAGCGAAAAGCGGCTCCTACAATGAGCAGTTCTTC
CASSTPLAKSGSYNEQFF